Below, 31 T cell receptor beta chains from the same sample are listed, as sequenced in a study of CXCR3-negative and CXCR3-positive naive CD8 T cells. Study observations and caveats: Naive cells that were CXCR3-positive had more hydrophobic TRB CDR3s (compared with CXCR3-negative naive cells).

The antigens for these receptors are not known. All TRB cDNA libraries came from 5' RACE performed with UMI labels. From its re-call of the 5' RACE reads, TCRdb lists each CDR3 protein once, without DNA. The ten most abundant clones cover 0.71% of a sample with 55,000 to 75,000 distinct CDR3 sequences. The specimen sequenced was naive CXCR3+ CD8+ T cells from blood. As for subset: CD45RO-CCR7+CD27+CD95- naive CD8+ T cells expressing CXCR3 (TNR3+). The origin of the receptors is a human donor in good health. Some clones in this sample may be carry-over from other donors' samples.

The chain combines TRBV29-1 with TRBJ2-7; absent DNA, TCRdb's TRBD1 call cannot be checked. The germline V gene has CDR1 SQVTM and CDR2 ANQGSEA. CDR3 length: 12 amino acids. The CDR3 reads CSVELQAAEQYF.

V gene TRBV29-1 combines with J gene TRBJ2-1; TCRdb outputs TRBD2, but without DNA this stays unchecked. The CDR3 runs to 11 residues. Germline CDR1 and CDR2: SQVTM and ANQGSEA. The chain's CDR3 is CSVSGSNEQFF.

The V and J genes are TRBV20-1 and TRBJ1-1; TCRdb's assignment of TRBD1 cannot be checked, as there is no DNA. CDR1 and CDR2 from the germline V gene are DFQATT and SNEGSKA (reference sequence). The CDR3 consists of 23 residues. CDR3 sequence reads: CSARGGTDENLFHNYGLITEAFF.

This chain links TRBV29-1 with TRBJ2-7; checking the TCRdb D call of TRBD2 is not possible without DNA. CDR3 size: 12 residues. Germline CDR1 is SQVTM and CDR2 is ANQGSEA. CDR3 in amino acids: CSAGTQGGEQYF.

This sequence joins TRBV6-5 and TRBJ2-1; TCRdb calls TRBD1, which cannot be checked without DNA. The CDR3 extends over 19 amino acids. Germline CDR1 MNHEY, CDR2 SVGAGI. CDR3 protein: CASSSGLPGRKSSYNEQFF.

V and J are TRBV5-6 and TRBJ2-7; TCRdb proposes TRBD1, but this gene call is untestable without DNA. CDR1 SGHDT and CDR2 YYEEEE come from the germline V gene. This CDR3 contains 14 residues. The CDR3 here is CASSFGQGLYEQYF.

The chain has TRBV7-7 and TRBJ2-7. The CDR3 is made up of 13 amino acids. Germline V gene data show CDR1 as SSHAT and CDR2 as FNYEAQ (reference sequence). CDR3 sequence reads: CASSLAAAYEQYF.

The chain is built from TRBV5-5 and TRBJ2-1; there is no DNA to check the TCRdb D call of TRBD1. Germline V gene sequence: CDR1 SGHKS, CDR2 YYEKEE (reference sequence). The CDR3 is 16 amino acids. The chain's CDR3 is CASSFQGASSYNEQFF.

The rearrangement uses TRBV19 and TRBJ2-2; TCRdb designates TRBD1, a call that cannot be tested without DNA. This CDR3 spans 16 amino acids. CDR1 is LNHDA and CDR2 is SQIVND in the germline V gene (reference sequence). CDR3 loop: CASSRGGPRNTGELFF.

Here the CDR3 reads CASSFIIGSYNEQFF. The chain recombines TRBV12-3 or TRBV12-4 with TRBJ2-1. This CDR3 contains 15 residues.

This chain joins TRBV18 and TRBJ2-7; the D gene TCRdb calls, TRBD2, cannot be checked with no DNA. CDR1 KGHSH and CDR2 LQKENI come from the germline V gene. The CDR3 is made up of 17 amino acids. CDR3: CASSPPAGALPSHEQYF. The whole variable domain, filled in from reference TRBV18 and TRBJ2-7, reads NAGVMQNPRHLVRRRGQEARLRCSPMKGHSHVYWYRQLPEEGLKFMVYLQKENIIDESGMPKERFSAEFPKEGPSILRIQQVVRGDSAAYFCASSPPAGALPSHEQYFGPGTRLTVT.

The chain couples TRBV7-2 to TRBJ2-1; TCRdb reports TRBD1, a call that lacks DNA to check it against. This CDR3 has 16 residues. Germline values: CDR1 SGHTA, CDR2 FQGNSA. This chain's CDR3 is CASSPWGGPSYNEQFF. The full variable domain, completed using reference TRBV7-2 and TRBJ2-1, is GAGVSQSPSNKVTEKGKDVELRCDPISGHTALYWYRQSLGQGLEFLIYFQGNSAPDKSGLPSDRFSAERTGGSVSTLTIQRTQQEDSAVYLCASSPWGGPSYNEQFFGPGTRLTVL.

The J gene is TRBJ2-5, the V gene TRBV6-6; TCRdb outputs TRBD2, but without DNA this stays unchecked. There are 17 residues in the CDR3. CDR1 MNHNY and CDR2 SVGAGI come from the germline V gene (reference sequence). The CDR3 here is CASSYFTLAGGEETQYF.

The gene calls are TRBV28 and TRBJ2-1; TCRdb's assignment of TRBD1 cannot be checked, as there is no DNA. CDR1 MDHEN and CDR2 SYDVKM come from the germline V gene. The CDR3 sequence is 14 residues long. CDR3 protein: CASSPLTAYNEQFF.

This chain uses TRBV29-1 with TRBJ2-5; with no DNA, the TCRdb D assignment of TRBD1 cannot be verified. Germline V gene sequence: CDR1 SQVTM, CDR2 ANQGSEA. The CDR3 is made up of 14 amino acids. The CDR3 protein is CSSRDRGLQETQYF.

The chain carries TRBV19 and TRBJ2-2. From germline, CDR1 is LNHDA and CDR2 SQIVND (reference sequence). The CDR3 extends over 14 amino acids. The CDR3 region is CASSMYPNTGELFF.

The CDR3 spells CASSQDLTSGGSGANVLTF. The J gene is TRBJ2-6, the V gene TRBV4-3; TCRdb calls TRBD2, which cannot be checked without DNA. This CDR3 has 19 residues. CDR1 and CDR2 (germline): LGHNA, YSLEER.

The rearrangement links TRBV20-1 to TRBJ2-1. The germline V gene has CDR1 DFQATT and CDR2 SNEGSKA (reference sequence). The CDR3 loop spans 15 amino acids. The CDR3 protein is CSARDPSGSYNEQFF.

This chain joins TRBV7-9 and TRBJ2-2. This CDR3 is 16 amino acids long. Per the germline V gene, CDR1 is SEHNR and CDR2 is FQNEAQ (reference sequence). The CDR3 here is CASSNRRGSSTGELFF.

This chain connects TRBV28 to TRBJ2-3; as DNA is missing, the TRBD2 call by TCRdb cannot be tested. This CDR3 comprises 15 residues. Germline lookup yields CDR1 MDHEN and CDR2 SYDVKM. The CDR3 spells CASSYLAGAEDTQYF.

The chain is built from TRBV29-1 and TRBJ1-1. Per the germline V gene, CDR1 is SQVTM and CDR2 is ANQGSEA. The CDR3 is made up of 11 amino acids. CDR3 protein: CSVVGNTEAFF.

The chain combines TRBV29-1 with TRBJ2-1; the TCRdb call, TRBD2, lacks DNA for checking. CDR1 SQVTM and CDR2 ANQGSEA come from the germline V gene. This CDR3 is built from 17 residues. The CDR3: CSVEGIAGGPSYNEQFF.

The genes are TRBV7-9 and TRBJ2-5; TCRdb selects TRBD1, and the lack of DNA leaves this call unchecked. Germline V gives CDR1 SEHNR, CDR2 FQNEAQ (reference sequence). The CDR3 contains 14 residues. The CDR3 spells CASSSGTGDETQYF.

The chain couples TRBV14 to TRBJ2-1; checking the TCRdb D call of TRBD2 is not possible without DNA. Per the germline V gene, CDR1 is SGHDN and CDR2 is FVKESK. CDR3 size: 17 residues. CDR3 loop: CASSQTKTSGTDNEQFF.

The CDR3 region is CSAGGVAGPYNEQFF. This sequence joins TRBV20-1 and TRBJ2-1; TCRdb calls TRBD2, which cannot be checked without DNA. The CDR3 loop spans 15 amino acids. Germline V gives CDR1 DFQATT, CDR2 SNEGSKA (reference sequence).

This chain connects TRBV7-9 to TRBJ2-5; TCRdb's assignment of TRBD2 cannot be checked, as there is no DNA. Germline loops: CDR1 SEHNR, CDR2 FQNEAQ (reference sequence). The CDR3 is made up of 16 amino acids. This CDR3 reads CASSSLAGGDQETQYF.

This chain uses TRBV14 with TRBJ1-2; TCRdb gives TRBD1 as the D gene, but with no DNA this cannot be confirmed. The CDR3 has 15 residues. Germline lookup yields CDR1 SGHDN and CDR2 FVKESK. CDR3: CASSQPRQSFYGYTF.

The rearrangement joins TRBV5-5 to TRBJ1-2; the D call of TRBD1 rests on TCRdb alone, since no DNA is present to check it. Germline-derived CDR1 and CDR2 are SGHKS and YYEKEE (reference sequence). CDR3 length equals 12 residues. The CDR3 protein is CASSFTGVVYTF.

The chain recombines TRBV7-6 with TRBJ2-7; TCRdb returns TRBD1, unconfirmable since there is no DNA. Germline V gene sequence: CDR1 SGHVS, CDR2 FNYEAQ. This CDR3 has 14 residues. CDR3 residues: CASSLDRGSYEQCF.

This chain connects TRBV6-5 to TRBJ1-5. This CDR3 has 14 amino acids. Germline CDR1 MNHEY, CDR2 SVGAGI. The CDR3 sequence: CASSLGGAGQPQHF.

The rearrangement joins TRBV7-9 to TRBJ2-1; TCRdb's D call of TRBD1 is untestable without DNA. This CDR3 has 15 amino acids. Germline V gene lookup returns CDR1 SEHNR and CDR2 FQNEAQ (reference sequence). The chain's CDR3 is CASSSDRVPGNEQFF.